A selection of T cell receptor beta chains follows, all from one sample in a study of tumor-infiltrating lymphocytes in primary liver carcinoma. TCRdb recomputed calls from the multiplex PCR reads with MiXCR, one row per CDR3 protein. The sample holds about 99,000 distinct CDR3 sequences; almost 70% are singletons and the top ten take about 9.2%. Sequencing was carried out using liver tumor tissue from sampling region 5. The source of these receptors is a woman aged 60-70 years with primary liver carcinoma and hepatitis B virus infection. Both conserved end residues are part of each CDR3. The order of the fields is J gene, V gene, clone size, D gene, CDR3 protein, CDR3 DNA. D genes are given only for firm matches. For some rows the clone size is stated as once, few or many, or as a class when expanded; others skip it.

j_gene: TRBJ2-3; v_gene: TRBV11-2; abundance: -; d_gene: TRBD1; CDR3aa: CASKRDRGPDTQYF; CDR3nt: TGTGCCAGCAAACGGGACAGGGGGCCAGATACGCAGTATTTT
j_gene: TRBJ2-3; v_gene: TRBV6-1; abundance: once; d_gene: -; CDR3aa: CASSGPGNMQYF; CDR3nt: TGTGCCAGCAGTGGCCCAGGAAATATGCAGTATTTT
j_gene: TRBJ2-7; v_gene: TRBV11-2; abundance: few; d_gene: -; CDR3aa: CASGLDPAPTTGRYF; CDR3nt: TGTGCCAGCGGCTTAGATCCCGCCCCGACCACTGGCCGATACTTC
j_gene: TRBJ2-3; v_gene: TRBV10-2; abundance: many; d_gene: -; CDR3aa: CASSDAQDTQYF; CDR3nt: TGCGCCAGCAGTGACGCGCAAGATACGCAGTATTTT
j_gene: TRBJ2-3; v_gene: TRBV11-3; abundance: medium-sized; d_gene: -; CDR3aa: CASSFRTGTDTQYF; CDR3nt: TGTGCCAGCAGCTTCCGGACGGGCACAGATACGCAGTATTTT
j_gene: TRBJ1-1; v_gene: TRBV11-3; abundance: -; d_gene: TRBD1; CDR3aa: CACSFGTVNSEAFF; CDR3nt: TGTGCCTGCAGTTTCGGGACAGTGAACTCTGAAGCTTTCTTT
j_gene: TRBJ2-7; v_gene: TRBV4-1; abundance: few; d_gene: -; CDR3aa: CTSSQGPPYEQYF; CDR3nt: TGCACCAGTAGCCAAGGTCCACCCTACGAGCAGTACTTC
j_gene: TRBJ2-2; v_gene: TRBV4-2; abundance: -; d_gene: TRBD2; CDR3aa: CASSCTGLAGTANTGELLF; CDR3nt: TGTGCCAGCAGCTGTACGGGACTAGCGGGTACCGCGAACACCGGGGAGCTGTTATTT
j_gene: TRBJ2-1; v_gene: TRBV6-5; abundance: -; d_gene: TRBD2; CDR3aa: CASSSGLAGAFEHFF; CDR3nt: TGTGCCAGCAGTTCCGGGCTAGCGGGAGCATTTGAGCATTTCTTC
j_gene: TRBJ2-2; v_gene: TRBV11-1; abundance: -; d_gene: -; CDR3aa: CAGRNACKKDSTGELFF; CDR3nt: TGTGCCGGCAGGAACGCTTGTAAAAAAGACTCCACCGGGGAGCTGTTTTTT
j_gene: TRBJ1-2; v_gene: TRBV5-1; abundance: many; d_gene: -; CDR3aa: CASSVGEDEYGYTF; CDR3nt: TGCGCCAGCAGTGTTGGGGAAGATGAATATGGCTACACCTTC
j_gene: TRBJ2-5; v_gene: TRBV27; abundance: -; d_gene: -; CDR3aa: CASSSRTGLSSGRGETQYF; CDR3nt: TGTGCCAGCAGTTCGAGGACAGGGCTTTCTAGCGGGCGGGGCGAGACCCAGTACTTC
j_gene: TRBJ1-5; v_gene: TRBV4-1; abundance: many; d_gene: -; CDR3aa: CASSPIETGRPQHF; CDR3nt: TGCGCCAGCAGCCCAATCGAGACGGGTCGGCCCCAGCATTTT
j_gene: TRBJ1-1; v_gene: TRBV6-5; abundance: -; d_gene: -; CDR3aa: CVSSLRRTLYVNTEAFF; CDR3nt: TGTGTCAGCAGCCTCCGGCGGACGCTGTACGTGAACACTGAGGCTTTCTTT
j_gene: TRBJ2-2; v_gene: TRBV6-6; abundance: many; d_gene: TRBD2; CDR3aa: CASSSGISTGELFF; CDR3nt: TGTGCCAGCAGTAGCGGGATTAGCACCGGGGAGCTGTTTTTT
j_gene: TRBJ2-1; v_gene: TRBV12-5; abundance: -; d_gene: -; CDR3aa: CANGPYVVSYNEQFF; CDR3nt: TGTGCTAATGGTCCCTACGTGGTCTCCTACAATGAGCAGTTCTTC
j_gene: TRBJ1-2; v_gene: TRBV28; abundance: many; d_gene: TRBD1; CDR3aa: CASLEGATSHYGYTF; CDR3nt: TGTGCCAGCCTCGAGGGGGCAACTTCTCACTATGGCTACACCTTC
j_gene: TRBJ2-1; v_gene: TRBV5-1; abundance: -; d_gene: -; CDR3aa: CASSSQDPRHNEQFF; CDR3nt: TGCGCCAGCAGCTCTCAGGACCCGCGCCACAATGAGCAGTTCTTC
j_gene: TRBJ1-2; v_gene: TRBV4-2; abundance: -; d_gene: -; CDR3aa: CASSQEGQMTNYGYTF; CDR3nt: TGTGCCAGCAGCCAAGAGGGCCAGATGACTAACTATGGCTACACGTTC
j_gene: TRBJ1-2; v_gene: TRBV6-1; abundance: many; d_gene: -; CDR3aa: CATPVRAGRQANYGYTF; CDR3nt: TGTGCCACCCCGGTAAGGGCAGGGAGGCAAGCTAACTATGGCTACACCTTC
j_gene: TRBJ1-1; v_gene: TRBV28; abundance: many; d_gene: TRBD1; CDR3aa: CASSLSRDRGGSTEAFF; CDR3nt: TGTGCCAGCAGTCTCTCCCGGGACAGGGGAGGTTCCACTGAAGCTTTCTTT
j_gene: TRBJ2-3; v_gene: TRBV12-3/TRBV12-4; abundance: -; d_gene: -; CDR3aa: CTGSSKTPTDMQYF; CDR3nt: TGCACCGGCAGTAGTAAGACCCCCACAGATATGCAGTATTTT
j_gene: TRBJ2-6; v_gene: TRBV6-1; abundance: -; d_gene: -; CDR3aa: CARSGTSGGANVLTF; CDR3nt: TGTGCCAGAAGTGGGACCAGCGGGGGGGCCAACGTCCTGACTTTC
j_gene: TRBJ2-1; v_gene: TRBV5-6; abundance: -; d_gene: -; CDR3aa: CASSLRAPIYNEQFF; CDR3nt: TGTGCCAGCAGCCTCCGGGCCCCGATTTACAATGAGCAGTTCTTT
j_gene: TRBJ2-1; v_gene: TRBV11-2; abundance: -; d_gene: -; CDR3aa: CASSAGLTGDYMADEQFF; CDR3nt: TGTGCCAGCAGCGCGGGGCTCACAGGGGACTATATGGCCGACGAGCAGTTCTTC
j_gene: TRBJ1-6; v_gene: TRBV12-3/TRBV12-4; abundance: many; d_gene: TRBD1; CDR3aa: CATKSQGYNSPLHF; CDR3nt: TGTGCCACCAAGTCACAGGGGTATAATTCACCCCTCCACTTT
j_gene: TRBJ2-6; v_gene: TRBV11-2; abundance: -; d_gene: -; CDR3aa: CASSSDVNFSGACVLTF; CDR3nt: TGTGCCAGCAGCTCAGATGTAAATTTCTCTGGGGCCTGCGTCCTGACTTTC
j_gene: TRBJ2-7; v_gene: TRBV29-1; abundance: once; d_gene: TRBD2; CDR3aa: CSVAGDYEQYF; CDR3nt: TGCAGCGTTGCCGGGGACTACGAGCAATACTTC
j_gene: TRBJ2-3; v_gene: TRBV6-6; abundance: -; d_gene: -; CDR3aa: CTSSTTRGDTQYF; CDR3nt: TGTACCAGCAGTACAACTAGGGGAGATACGCAGTATTTT
j_gene: TRBJ1-2; v_gene: TRBV12-3/TRBV12-4; abundance: -; d_gene: TRBD1; CDR3aa: CTSTPGQGYYGYTF; CDR3nt: TGCACCAGCACTCCGGGACAGGGGTACTATGGCTACACCTTC
j_gene: TRBJ2-7; v_gene: TRBV11-3; abundance: -; d_gene: -; CDR3aa: CTSGSRPYEQYF; CDR3nt: TGTACCAGCGGCTCAAGGCCATACGAGCAGTACTTC
j_gene: TRBJ2-3; v_gene: TRBV11-3; abundance: -; d_gene: -; CDR3aa: CASCLDRHSTYTQYF; CDR3nt: TGTGCCAGCTGCTTAGATCGACATAGTACATATACGCAGTATTTT
j_gene: TRBJ1-1; v_gene: TRBV11-3; abundance: -; d_gene: -; CDR3aa: CVSIHGRVTGAFF; CDR3nt: TGTGTCAGCATCCATGGCAGGGTTACTGGAGCTTTCTTT
j_gene: TRBJ2-2; v_gene: TRBV5-1; abundance: many; d_gene: -; CDR3aa: CASSRDRPGELFF; CDR3nt: TGCGCCAGCAGCCGCGACCGCCCCGGGGAGCTGTTTTTT
j_gene: TRBJ2-5; v_gene: TRBV14; abundance: many; d_gene: TRBD2; CDR3aa: CASSLRAGGNQETQYF; CDR3nt: TGTGCCAGCAGCCTGCGAGCGGGAGGGAACCAAGAGACCCAGTACTTC
j_gene: TRBJ2-2; v_gene: TRBV5-1; abundance: many; d_gene: TRBD2; CDR3aa: CASSLGTWTSGSSGELFF; CDR3nt: TGCGCCAGCAGCTTGGGGACTTGGACTAGCGGGAGTTCCGGGGAGCTGTTTTTT
j_gene: TRBJ2-1; v_gene: TRBV28; abundance: -; d_gene: TRBD2; CDR3aa: CASRPSGRTYNEQFF; CDR3nt: TGTGCCAGCAGACCCAGCGGGAGGACTTACAATGAGCAGTTCTTC
j_gene: TRBJ1-2; v_gene: TRBV6-5; abundance: -; d_gene: -; CDR3aa: CASRTGGGGSGYIF; CDR3nt: TGTGCCAGCAGAACAGGCGGGGGGGGTAGTGGCTACATCTTC
j_gene: TRBJ2-3; v_gene: TRBV24-1; abundance: -; d_gene: TRBD1; CDR3aa: CATSDLGQGNTDTQCF; CDR3nt: TGTGCCACCAGTGATCTCGGACAGGGGAACACAGATACGCAGTGTTTT
j_gene: TRBJ2-1; v_gene: TRBV11-2; abundance: medium-sized; d_gene: TRBD2; CDR3aa: CASSLNSGRVDNEQFF; CDR3nt: TGTGCCAGCAGCTTAAATAGCGGGAGGGTTGACAATGAGCAGTTCTTC
j_gene: TRBJ2-2; v_gene: TRBV18; abundance: -; d_gene: TRBD1; CDR3aa: CASSPSGQGAPRTGELFF; CDR3nt: TGTGCCAGCTCACCCTCGGGACAGGGGGCCCCGAGGACCGGGGAGCTGTTTTTT
j_gene: TRBJ2-7; v_gene: TRBV10-1; abundance: once; d_gene: -; CDR3aa: CATSANLARDSIEQYF; CDR3nt: TGCGCCACCAGCGCTAATCTAGCGCGGGATTCCATCGAGCAGTACTTC
j_gene: TRBJ2-1; v_gene: TRBV11-3; abundance: -; d_gene: -; CDR3aa: CTRSAGQGGLAGGSNEQFF; CDR3nt: TGTACCAGGAGCGCCGGACAGGGGGGACTAGCCGGAGGATCCAATGAGCAGTTCTTC
j_gene: TRBJ2-5; v_gene: TRBV11-2; abundance: -; d_gene: -; CDR3aa: CASTLGLGSRETQYF; CDR3nt: TGTGCCAGTACCTTGGGGCTGGGATCGCGGGAGACCCAGTACTTC
j_gene: TRBJ2-3; v_gene: TRBV4-1; abundance: many; d_gene: -; CDR3aa: CASSQELPDTQYF; CDR3nt: TGCGCCAGCAGCCAAGAGCTTCCAGATACGCAGTATTTT
j_gene: TRBJ1-5; v_gene: TRBV6-1; abundance: -; d_gene: -; CDR3aa: CASSGGRVLTDTQHF; CDR3nt: TGTGCCAGCAGTGGCGGGAGGGTCCTCACAGATACGCAGCATTTT
j_gene: TRBJ2-1; v_gene: TRBV12-5; abundance: -; d_gene: TRBD1; CDR3aa: CASDLVKGVGDRGHTYNEQFF; CDR3nt: TGTGCTAGTGATTTGGTAAAGGGGGTTGGGGACAGGGGCCACACCTACAATGAGCAGTTCTTC
j_gene: TRBJ2-3; v_gene: TRBV11-2; abundance: -; d_gene: -; CDR3aa: CANSTRTGADTQYF; CDR3nt: TGTGCCAACAGCACCCGGACGGGGGCAGATACGCAGTATTTT
j_gene: TRBJ2-7; v_gene: TRBV20-1; abundance: -; d_gene: -; CDR3aa: CSARAASGADEQYF; CDR3nt: TGCAGTGCTAGAGCTGCTAGTGGGGCCGACGAGCAGTACTTC
j_gene: TRBJ1-2; v_gene: TRBV10-2; abundance: -; d_gene: -; CDR3aa: CTTRDPPNFGYTF; CDR3nt: TGCACCACCAGGGACCCCCCTAACTTTGGCTACACCTTC
j_gene: TRBJ2-7; v_gene: TRBV7-9; abundance: -; d_gene: TRBD1; CDR3aa: CASIGTESYEQYF; CDR3nt: TGTGCCAGTATCGGGACAGAGTCCTACGAGCAGTACTTC
j_gene: TRBJ2-1; v_gene: TRBV11-2; abundance: -; d_gene: -; CDR3aa: CANSLRPGQRFYNEQFF; CDR3nt: TGTGCCAACAGCTTACGACCGGGGCAGAGATTCTATAATGAGCAGTTCTTC
j_gene: TRBJ2-1; v_gene: TRBV4-2; abundance: many; d_gene: TRBD2; CDR3aa: CASRLQSGRAGDEQFF; CDR3nt: TGTGCCAGCAGACTTCAAAGCGGGAGGGCCGGAGATGAGCAGTTCTTC
j_gene: TRBJ2-7; v_gene: TRBV11-1; abundance: -; d_gene: -; CDR3aa: CASSLGGAYEHHF; CDR3nt: TGTGCCAGCAGCCTTGGAGGGGCCTACGAGCACCACTTC